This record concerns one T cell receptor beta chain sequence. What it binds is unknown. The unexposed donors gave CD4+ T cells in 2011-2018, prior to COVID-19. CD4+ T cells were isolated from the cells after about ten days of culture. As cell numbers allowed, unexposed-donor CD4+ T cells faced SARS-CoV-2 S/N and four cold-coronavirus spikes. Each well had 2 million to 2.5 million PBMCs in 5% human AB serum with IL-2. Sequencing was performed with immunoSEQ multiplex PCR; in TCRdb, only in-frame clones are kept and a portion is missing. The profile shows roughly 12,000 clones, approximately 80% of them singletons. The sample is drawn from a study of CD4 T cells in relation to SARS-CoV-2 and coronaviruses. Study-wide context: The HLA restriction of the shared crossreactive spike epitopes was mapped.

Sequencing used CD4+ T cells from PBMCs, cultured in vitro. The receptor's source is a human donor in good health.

CDR3 DNA: TGCGCCAGCAGCCGAGGGGGGGGGACTAATGAAAAACTGTTTTTT. This codes for CASSRGGGTNEKLFF. The rearrangement joins TRBV5-1 to TRBJ1-4, with D perhaps TRBD1 (6 bases). With 4 bases removed from V and 2 bases from J, the gap between germline ends came to 12 bases. Per germline, CDR1 SGHRS and CDR2 YFSETQ. The CDR3 totals 15 residues.